These 8 T cell receptor beta chains share one sample of origin, sequenced in a study of shared T cell receptors in the human thymus. The assay was immunoSEQ multiplex PCR, and TCRdb's table has in-frame clones only and misses some. The table shows roughly 710,000 clones, with 75% to 90% occurring only once. The same data also contributed to another study, on human thymus T cells.

The sequenced sample consisted of thymocytes. The receptors shown here come from a girl under two years old with a congenital heart defect.

The chain uses TRBV10-3 and TRBJ1-6; D is unresolved. Germline CDR1 reads ENHRY; CDR2 reads SYGVKD. The CDR3 contains 16 residues. V was trimmed by 0 bases and J by 2 bases, leaving 8 bases between them. In DNA, the CDR3 is TGTGCCATCAGTGAGTCGCCCGACACCTATAATTCACCCCTCCACTTT. This encodes CAISESPDTYNSPLHF.

The rearrangement uses TRBV6-1 and TRBJ1-1; 9 nucleotides align to TRBD1. The germline gives CDR1 MNHNS, CDR2 SASEGT. This CDR3 region has 16 residues. V dropped 1 base and J dropped 2; count of bases not matched to a gene: 5. The CDR3 DNA reads as TGTGCCAGCAGTGAAGAAGGGGACAGGGATAACACTGAAGCTTTCTTT. It yields the protein CASSEEGDRDNTEAFF.

J is TRBJ2-5 and V is TRBV28; TRBD2 aligns across 10 bases. Germline V gene data show CDR1 as MDHEN and CDR2 as SYDVKM. The V gene end was trimmed by 3 bases and the J gene end by 5 bases; junction bases not matched to a gene: 6. This CDR3 region has 15 residues. The CDR3 region has the DNA TGTGCCAGCAGTTTTAAGCGGGGGGGCCGGGAGACCCAGTACTTC. It is translated as CASSFKRGGRETQYF.

The table lists this clone with a few counts. The chain's CDR3 is CASSDDFYEQYF. DNA of the CDR3: TGTGCCAGCAGTGATGACTTCTACGAGCAGTACTTC. The V gene is TRBV2, the J gene TRBJ2-7; D gene uncertain. Germline V CDR1 and CDR2: SNHLY, FYNNEI. There are 12 residues in the CDR3. Trimming stripped 3 bases from V and 3 bases from J, with 6 bases between.

The gene calls are TRBV18 and TRBJ1-1; D perhaps matches TRBD1 (6 bases). Per germline, CDR1 KGHSH and CDR2 LQKENI. The CDR3 contains 16 residues. V lost 6 bases and J 7 bases, leaving 24 bases between the germline ends. This chain's CDR3 is CASSPLQGSRSVEAFF. Here the CDR3 DNA reads TGTGCCAGCTCCCCATTACAGGGTTCACGGAGTGTTGAAGCTTTCTTT.

The chain joins TRBV12-5 to TRBJ1-1; 8 bases fit TRBD1. CDR3 length equals 18 residues. The J segment lost 4 bases and the V segment lost 3 bases, leaving 16 bases of the junction unmatched. Germline loops: CDR1 LGHNT, CDR2 FRNRAP. This chain's CDR3 is CASGFSRDQGAWSTEAFF. The DNA of the CDR3 is TGTGCTAGTGGTTTTTCCCGTGACCAGGGGGCATGGAGCACTGAAGCTTTCTTT.

This clone was seen only once. The chain is built from TRBV7-2 and TRBJ2-7; weak D call: TRBD1 (5 bases). CDR1 SGHTA and CDR2 FQGNSA come from the germline V gene. The CDR3 is made up of 14 amino acids. The V end lost 2 bases, the J end lost 0 bases, and 8 bases lay between the germline ends. CDR3 DNA sequence: TGTGCCAGCAGCTTAAAGACAGCCTCCTACGAGCAGTACTTC. Encoded protein: CASSLKTASYEQYF. The variable domain in full, completed from reference TRBV7-2 and TRBJ2-7, reads GAGVSQSPSNKVTEKGKDVELRCDPISGHTALYWYRQSLGQGLEFLIYFQGNSAPDKSGLPSDRFSAERTGGSVSTLTIQRTQQEDSAVYLCASSLKTASYEQYFGPGTRLTVT.

This chain joins TRBV2 and TRBJ1-1; tentatively, D is TRBD1 (5 bases). V was clipped by 0 bases and J by 2 bases, with 19 bases between them. This CDR3 comprises 18 residues. The germline gives CDR1 SNHLY, CDR2 FYNNEI. CDR3 in DNA: TGTGCCAGCAGTGAAGCGGGGTTTGCAGGGTTAGATAACACTGAAGCTTTCTTT. Its protein product is CASSEAGFAGLDNTEAFF.